Listed below are T cell receptor beta chains from one sample, sequenced in a study of T cell clones after liver transplantation. Sequencing was performed with immunoSEQ multiplex PCR; in TCRdb, only in-frame clones are kept and a portion is missing. The table shows 65,000 to 85,000 clones, with around 80% occurring only once. The sample here was CD4+ T cells from blood, taken 48 months after liver transplant. Receptors were obtained from a human patient who received a liver transplant. Some T cells may be supplied by the graft donor. CDR3s include the opening cysteine and the closing phenylalanine or tryptophan. D genes are given only for firm matches. Clone size is shown for a subset of rows, as once, few, many or a class of expanded clone.

v_call	j_call	clone_size	d_call	cdr3_nt	cdr3_aa
TRBV10-3	TRBJ2-1	NA	NA	TGTGCCATCAGTCCCAGAGCGAATGAGCAGTTCTTC	CAISPRANEQFF
TRBV5-1	TRBJ1-1	NA	TRBD1	TGCGCCAGCAGCGGCTTGACAGGGGGAGACGGGGAAGCTTTCTTT	CASSGLTGGDGEAFF
TRBV6-5	TRBJ1-5	once	NA	TGTGCCAGCAGTTACGAGGGGCCTCAGCCCCAGCATTTT	CASSYEGPQPQHF
TRBV5-6	TRBJ2-5	NA	TRBD2	TGTGCCAGCAGCTTTGAAGCGGGGAGGCAAGAGACCCAGTACTTC	CASSFEAGRQETQYF
TRBV9	TRBJ2-1	NA	NA	TGTGCCAGCAGCGTTTCGGAAAGCTCCTACAATGAGCAGTTCTTC	CASSVSESSYNEQFF
TRBV5-4	TRBJ2-3	NA	NA	TGTGCCAGCAGCTTGGAAACCGGGGCAGATACGCAGTATTTT	CASSLETGADTQYF
TRBV7-3	TRBJ2-7	few	NA	TGTGCCAGCAGCTTATCGGGGTCCTCAACGGGGGAGCAGTACTTC	CASSLSGSSTGEQYF
TRBV5-5	TRBJ1-2	NA	NA	TGTGCCAGCAGCTCGGTGGGGTCTACTTATGGCTACACCTTC	CASSSVGSTYGYTF
TRBV7-7	TRBJ1-4	few	NA	TGTGCTAGCAGCTCCGGGAGGACGGGGGAAAAACTGTTTTTT	CASSSGRTGEKLFF
TRBV18	TRBJ1-4	NA	TRBD1	TGTGCCAGCACCTCGACGGGACAGAAGACCGAAAAACTGTTTTTT	CASTSTGQKTEKLFF
TRBV20-1	TRBJ2-5	NA	NA	TGCAGTGCTAGGACTGGCGAGACCCAGTACTTC	CSARTGETQYF
TRBV9	TRBJ2-1	NA	NA	TGTGCCAGCAGCGTAGTATCCGGGAAGGATGAGCAGTTCTTC	CASSVVSGKDEQFF
TRBV7-2	TRBJ2-1	once	NA	TGTGCCAGCAGCTTAGCAGCGGACCCTAACAATGAGCAGTTCTTC	CASSLAADPNNEQFF
TRBV7-2	TRBJ2-1	once	TRBD2	TGTGCCAGCAGCCACCCTCCCTGGACTAGCGGGGGGGCCAATGAGCAGTTCTTC	CASSHPPWTSGGANEQFF
TRBV7-6	TRBJ2-3	NA	NA	TGTGCCAGCAGCGTTGGAGGGCTCGTAGATACGCAGTATTTT	CASSVGGLVDTQYF
TRBV9	TRBJ2-3	NA	TRBD2	TGTGCCAGCAGCCCGCCTCTAGCGGGGGGCACAGATACGCAGTATTTT	CASSPPLAGGTDTQYF
TRBV5-4	TRBJ2-5	few	TRBD1	TGTGCCAGCAGCGGGGGACAGCTCCTACAAGAGACCCAGTACTTC	CASSGGQLLQETQYF
TRBV9	TRBJ1-1	NA	NA	TGTGCCAGCAGCCGACGGGACCTCAGGATGAACACTGAAGCTTTCTTT	CASSRRDLRMNTEAFF
TRBV25-1	TRBJ2-5	once	NA	TGTGCCAGCAGACTCGGGGCTGGGGAGACCCAGTACTTC	CASRLGAGETQYF
TRBV27	TRBJ2-1	NA	NA	TGTGCCAGCAGTCCCAAGGACAGATTCTACAATGAGCAGTTCTTC	CASSPKDRFYNEQFF
TRBV18	TRBJ1-2	NA	NA	TGTGCCAGCTCACCAGGGGTTAACTATGGCTACACCTTC	CASSPGVNYGYTF
TRBV19	TRBJ2-2	NA	NA	TGTGCCAGTAGTATAGGTAGTAAAGCATTTTCAGTCGGGGAGCTGTTTTTT	CASSIGSKAFSVGELFF
TRBV7-7	TRBJ2-5	NA	TRBD1	TGTGCTAGCAGTGCTAGGACAGGGGGGGAGACCCAGTACTTC	CASSARTGGETQYF
TRBV5-1	TRBJ2-5	NA	TRBD2	TGCGCCAGCAGCCGGGGGGTTGGTCAAGAGACCCAGTACTTC	CASSRGVGQETQYF
TRBV7-3	TRBJ1-1	NA	NA	TGTGCCAGCAGCTCTTTAGGGGCTTCTGAAGCTTTCTTT	CASSSLGASEAFF
TRBV10-3	TRBJ2-1	NA	TRBD2	TGTGCCATCCAAATGGGGACTAGCGGTGACAATGAGCAGTTCTTC	CAIQMGTSGDNEQFF
TRBV5-1	TRBJ1-3	NA	NA	TGCGCCAGCAGCTTACAGAGCTCTGGAAACACCATATATTTT	CASSLQSSGNTIYF
TRBV5-4	TRBJ2-5	NA	NA	TGTGCCAGCAGCCGGGGCACGGGCCGTCTCGGTGAGACCCAGTACTTC	CASSRGTGRLGETQYF
TRBV7-6	TRBJ2-7	few	NA	TGTGCCAGCAGCTTGCGGGAACGTAACGAGCAGTACTTC	CASSLRERNEQYF
TRBV6-4	TRBJ2-1	NA	TRBD1	TGTGCCAGCAGTGAGGGGACAGGGACGTTTGAGCAGTTCTTC	CASSEGTGTFEQFF
TRBV9	TRBJ1-3	NA	TRBD1	TGTGCCAGCAGCGCCCGGACAGGGTACTCTGGAAACACCATATATTTT	CASSARTGYSGNTIYF
TRBV7-2	TRBJ2-7	NA	NA	TGTGCCAGCAGCTTAGCGGCCCTCGACAGCTACGAGCAGTACTTC	CASSLAALDSYEQYF
TRBV6-1	TRBJ2-3	NA	NA	TGTGCCAGCAGTGAACCGGTACGGGGCACAGATACGCAGTATTTT	CASSEPVRGTDTQYF
TRBV28	TRBJ1-4	NA	TRBD1	TGTGCCAGCAGTTCCCACCTGACAGGGGGCGCAGAAAAACTGTTTTTT	CASSSHLTGGAEKLFF
TRBV7-2	TRBJ2-2	NA	NA	TGTGCCAGCCCCGCGGTCCCTGCTAACACCGGGGAGCTGTTTTTT	CASPAVPANTGELFF
TRBV6-5	TRBJ1-3	NA	NA	TGTGCCAGCAGGGACACTCGGAACACCATATATTTT	CASRDTRNTIYF
TRBV29-1	TRBJ2-5	NA	NA	TGCAGCGGCCGCCTTGGGGGCCGAGAGACCCAGTACTTC	CSGRLGGRETQYF
TRBV28	TRBJ2-5	NA	NA	TGTGCCAGCAGTTTGACAGCCGAAGAGACCCAGTACTTC	CASSLTAEETQYF
TRBV11-2	TRBJ2-2	NA	NA	TGTGCCAGCAGCTTAGGCCCAGGGAGGACCGGGGAGCTGTTTTTT	CASSLGPGRTGELFF
TRBV7-2	TRBJ2-3	NA	TRBD2	TGTGCCAGCAGCCCGACTAGCGGGAGTGATACGCAGTATTTT	CASSPTSGSDTQYF
TRBV5-1	TRBJ2-1	NA	TRBD2	TGCGCCAGCAGCTTCCCCGGGGCGGGACTATCCTACAATGAGCAGTTCTTC	CASSFPGAGLSYNEQFF
TRBV29-1	TRBJ1-1	NA	TRBD1	TGCAGCGCCAAACAGGGGGTTTGGACTGAAGCTTTCTTT	CSAKQGVWTEAFF